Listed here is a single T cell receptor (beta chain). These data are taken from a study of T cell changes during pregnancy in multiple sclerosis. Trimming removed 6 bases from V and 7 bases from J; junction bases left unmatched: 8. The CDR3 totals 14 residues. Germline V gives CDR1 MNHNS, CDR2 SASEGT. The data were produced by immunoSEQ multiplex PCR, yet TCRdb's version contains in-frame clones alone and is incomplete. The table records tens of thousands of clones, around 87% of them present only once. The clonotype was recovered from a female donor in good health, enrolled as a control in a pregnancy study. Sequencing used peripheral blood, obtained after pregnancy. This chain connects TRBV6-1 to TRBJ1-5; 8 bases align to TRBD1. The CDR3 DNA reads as TGTGCCAGCAGCTGGACAGGGAGCGACCAGCCCCAGCATTTT. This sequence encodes CASSWTGSDQPQHF.